The 5 T cell receptor beta chains reported below all come from one sample, sequenced in a study of blood T cell repertoires in COVID-19 (TCRdb year 2020). The receptor library was made with the immunoSEQ multiplex PCR assay. TCRdb provides this immuneACCESS table in a form limited to in-frame rearrangements. Some clones are lacking; in checked studies, under half of them reflect an unresolved V gene, and why the rest are absent is not known. This sample holds approximately 240,000 clones; about 86% were observed only once. The ten largest clonotypes hold approximately 1.3% of the sample. The sequenced sample consisted of PBMCs or T cells enriched from blood (not recorded which). The receptor set was obtained from a woman in her thirties or forties with acute COVID-19.

As concerns this clone: Additional DNA sequences in this sample encode the identical CDR3. J is TRBJ2-1 and V is TRBV27, with D possibly matching TRBD2 (5 bases). Per the germline V gene, CDR1 is MNHEY and CDR2 is SMNVEV (reference sequence). The CDR3 is 15 residues long. Deletions cut 2 bases from V and 3 bases from J, with 11 bases between. CDR3 sequence reads: CASSLEGSIYNEQFF. CDR3 in DNA: TGTGCCAGCAGTTTAGAGGGCTCCATCTACAATGAGCAGTTCTTC.

The genes are TRBV6-5 and TRBJ1-1, with D perhaps TRBD1 (5 bases). Germline values: CDR1 MNHEY, CDR2 SVGAGI. This CDR3 has 14 residues. V lost 6 bases, J lost 8 bases, and 19 bases lay in between. The CDR3 DNA follows: TGTGCCAGCAGGACTCCGGACATGAGCGGGGAAGCTTTCTTT. Translating it yields CASRTPDMSGEAFF.

In this sample, this clone turned up once. The rearrangement uses TRBV5-6 and TRBJ2-2; D gene unclear. Germline values: CDR1 SGHDT, CDR2 YYEEEE. V was shortened by 2 bases and J by 4 bases, with 3 bases between the two germline ends. The CDR3 totals 12 residues. The CDR3 protein is CASSFGTGELFF. The CDR3 DNA follows: TGTGCCAGCAGCTTCGGCACCGGGGAGCTGTTTTTT.

The chain couples TRBV29-1 to TRBJ2-7; the D gene is possibly TRBD1 (6 bases). The CDR3 has 12 amino acids. Germline values: CDR1 SQVTM, CDR2 ANQGSEA. Trimming took 7 bases from V and 2 from J, leaving 12 bases between them. The CDR3, as DNA: TGCAGCGCCCTGACAGGAGCCTACGAGCAGTACTTC. Translating gives CSALTGAYEQYF.

This CDR3 is CASSSYNSPLHF. The CDR3 DNA reads TGTGCCAGTTCTTCCTATAATTCACCCCTCCACTTT. J is TRBJ1-6 and V is TRBV19, with no clear D. The ends were cut back, 8 bases at V and 1 base at J, with 3 bases in the middle. CDR1 LNHDA and CDR2 SQIVND come from the germline V gene (reference sequence). The CDR3 loop spans 12 amino acids.